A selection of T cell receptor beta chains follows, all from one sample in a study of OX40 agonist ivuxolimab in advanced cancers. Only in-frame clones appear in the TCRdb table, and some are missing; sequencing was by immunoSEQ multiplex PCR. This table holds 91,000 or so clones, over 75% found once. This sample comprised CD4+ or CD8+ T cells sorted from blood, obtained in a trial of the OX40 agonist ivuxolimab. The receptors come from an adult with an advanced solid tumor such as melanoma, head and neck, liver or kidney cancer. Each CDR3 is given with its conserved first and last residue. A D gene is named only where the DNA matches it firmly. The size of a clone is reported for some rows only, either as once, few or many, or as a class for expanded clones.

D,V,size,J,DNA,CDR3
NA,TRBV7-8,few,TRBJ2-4,TGTGCCAGCTCCCGGGGACTAGCCAAAAACATTCAGTACTTC,CASSRGLAKNIQYF
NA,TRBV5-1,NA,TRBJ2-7,TGCGCCAGCAGCCTGGAACTAGCCTACGAGCAGTACTTC,CASSLELAYEQYF
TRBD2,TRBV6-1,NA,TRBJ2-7,TGTGCCACGTCGATAGCGGGAGGGCCCGAGCAGTACTTC,CATSIAGGPEQYF
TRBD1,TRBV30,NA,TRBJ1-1,TGTGCCTGGGACAGGGGGGAAACTGAAGCTTTCTTT,CAWDRGETEAFF
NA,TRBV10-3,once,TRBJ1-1,TGTGCCATCAGTCAGACCGGGACTGCGAACACTGAAGCTTTCTTT,CAISQTGTANTEAFF
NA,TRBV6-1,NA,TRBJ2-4,TGTGCCAGCAGTTGGGGACACCAAAACATTCAGTACTTC,CASSWGHQNIQYF
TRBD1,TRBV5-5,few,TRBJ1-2,TGTGCCAGCAGCTTACAACAGGGGGCTGGCTATGGCTACACCTTC,CASSLQQGAGYGYTF
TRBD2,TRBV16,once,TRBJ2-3,TGTGCCAGCAGCCAAGGTACTAGCGGGAGGGCCACAGATACGCAGTATTTT,CASSQGTSGRATDTQYF
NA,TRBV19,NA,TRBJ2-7,TGTGCCACCTCTCAGGGGAAATCCTACGAGCAGTACTTC,CATSQGKSYEQYF
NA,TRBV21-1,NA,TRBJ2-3,NA,CASSKVGSGSGDTQYF
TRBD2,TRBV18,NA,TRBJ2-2,TGTGCCAGCTCACCCGGACTAGCGGGCACCGGGGAGCTGTTTTTT,CASSPGLAGTGELFF